The following is a T cell receptor beta chain sequence with its context. This clonotype has at least ten counts. No cognate antigen has been identified for it. Per-base quality was not reported, and no clone a single base away is much larger than it. Sequenced using an Illumina HiSeq 2500. Quantitative 5'-RACE with molecular barcodes was the method used to prepare the TCR beta libraries. The study's processing was this. To identify disease-linked TCR variants, a new computational method was used, one built on a probabilistic model of VDJ rearrangement. TCRdb took the public reads, trimmed them with fastp at Q25, ran MiXCR for clone calling and kept in-frame beta chains. Each record represents a unique CDR3 protein, reported with the most common genes and DNA among its rows. None of the V and J calls come from the authors' own analysis; TCRdb made them. The sample table lists a few hundred thousand distinct CDR3 sequences, about 24% of them with a count of one. The top ten constitute 0.5% to 0.65% of the sample.

This entry belongs to a study of CD8 T cells in ankylosing spondylitis (TCRdb year 2017). Context from the whole study: T cell receptor beta repertoires were profiled in healthy donors and ankylosing spondylitis patients so that disease-linked TCR variants could be found. The whole study cohort included 85 to 120 healthy donors and around 24 ankylosing spondylitis patients. Peripheral blood was sampled, and synovial fluid was also collected from ankylosing spondylitis patients. General study outcomes and caveats: Significant enrichment of the disease-linked clones was reported in matched synovial fluid samples from ankylosing spondylitis patients. The disease-linked clones had a CD8+ phenotype and were found at relatively low frequencies in peripheral blood. Some of the motif variants had been reported before in the synovial fluid and blood of reactive arthritis patients, a finding that suggests common disease-initiation mechanisms. Blood from ankylosing spondylitis patients appeared to be characterized by a TCR beta motif composed of under ten highly homologous amino acid variants.

In the germline V gene, CDR1 corresponds to SGHVS and CDR2 to FNYEAQ. V loses 1 base of germline sequence and J loses 4 bases, and the interval between the two ends is 11 bases. The CDR3 numbers 14 residues from cysteine through phenylalanine. This entry keeps only the CDR3 DNA: 42 bases, framed from base 1. The rearranged chain carries TRBV7-6 and TRBJ2-7; no D segment can be confidently identified. The source is a male donor with ankylosing spondylitis or in good health (not recorded which). Source material: blood, either unsorted or a sorted T cell fraction (not recorded which). In nucleotides, the sequence is TGTGCCAGCAGCTTAGATCCGGACGGATACGAGCAGTACTTC. Its amino acids are CASSLDPDGYEQYF.